The 6 T cell receptor beta chains given below trace back to one sample, sequenced in a study of chemoradiotherapy in HPV16-positive cancers. This table comes from immunoSEQ multiplex PCR, and its TCRdb copy is limited to in-frame clones, with some not included. Found here are about 2,700 clones, approximately 80% of them singletons; the top ten hold about 13%. The sample was gathered from a patient who underwent chemoradiotherapy. Receptors were obtained from a human donor with HPV-associated anogenital cancer.

The chain carries TRBV5-1 and TRBJ2-3, with D perhaps assigned TRBD1 or TRBD2 (5 bases each). Trimming left V 5 bases short and J 2 bases short, with 18 bases between. The CDR3 is made up of 16 amino acids. Germline loops: CDR1 SGHRS, CDR2 YFSETQ. CDR3 DNA sequence: TGCGCCAGCAGACGCCCCCCCGGGACCGCCACAGATACGCAGTATTTT. Translation: CASRRPPGTATDTQYF.

The gene calls are TRBV10-3 and TRBJ2-3; D might be TRBD1 or TRBD2, each matching 5 bases. Germline-derived CDR1 and CDR2 are ENHRY and SYGVKD. The CDR3 runs 14 residues. The ends were cut back, 3 bases at V and 0 bases at J, with 7 bases in the middle. CDR3 sequence: CAISDWDSTDTQYF. CDR3 bases: TGTGCCATCAGTGATTGGGACAGCACAGATACGCAGTATTTT.

The V and J genes are TRBV19 and TRBJ1-6; TRBD1 aligns across 9 bases. Germline CDR1 LNHDA, CDR2 SQIVND (reference sequence). The CDR3 is 14 residues long. The V and J ends lost 8 bases and 7 bases, in that order; junction bases with no gene match: 6. The CDR3 here is CASGRTGANSPLHF. In DNA, the CDR3 is TGTGCCAGTGGCCGGACAGGGGCCAATTCACCCCTCCACTTT. The full variable domain, with the rest looked up from reference TRBV19 and TRBJ1-6, is DGGITQSPKYLFRKEGQNVTLSCEQNLNHDAMYWYRQDPGQGLRLIYYSQIVNDFQKGDIAEGYSVSREKKESFPLTVTSAQKNPTAFYLCASGRTGANSPLHFGNGTRLTVT.

The chain couples TRBV18 to TRBJ2-3, with no clear D. The germline CDR1 and CDR2 sequences are KGHSH and LQKENI. Between the trimmed V and J ends, which lost 1 base and 3 bases, there was a span of 5 bases. The length of the CDR3 is 13 residues. The CDR3 spells CASSPQVTDTQYF. CDR3 DNA: TGTGCCAGCTCACCACAGGTAACAGATACGCAGTATTTT.

V is TRBV5-5 and J is TRBJ2-2, with D possibly being TRBD1 (5 bases). In germline, CDR1 is SGHKS, CDR2 YYEKEE (reference sequence). With 1 base removed from V and 5 bases from J, the gap between germline ends came to 9 bases. The CDR3 extends over 14 amino acids. The CDR3 sequence: CASSLRGKTGELFF. Written as DNA, the CDR3 is TGTGCCAGCAGCTTGAGGGGCAAAACCGGGGAGCTGTTTTTT.

The J gene is TRBJ1-2, the V gene TRBV4-1; D uncertain. The CDR3 totals 13 residues. Germline CDR1 reads MGHRA; CDR2 reads YSYEKL. Trimming left V 4 bases short and J 6 bases short, with 12 bases between. CDR3 amino acids: CASSPRPGDGYTF. CDR3 DNA sequence: TGCGCCAGCAGCCCTCGTCCTGGTGATGGCTACACCTTC.